Below, 17 T cell receptor beta chains from the same sample are listed, as sequenced in a study of shared clonotypes between healthy human individuals. Sequencing was performed with immunoSEQ multiplex PCR; in TCRdb, only in-frame clones are kept and a portion is missing. The table records millions of clones, approximately 94% of them present only once. Naive-designated CD8 cells lacked CD45RO, were positively enriched for CCR7, and omitted terminally differentiated effector memory CD45RA+ cells. What was sequenced was naive CD8+ T cells sorted from blood. The receptor source for this set is a man in his late teens or twenties in good health.

The CDR3 DNA follows: TGTGCCAGCAGCTCGGGAGGACTGGGCGGGAGGATTAGCTCCTACGAGCAGTACTTC. This sequence encodes CASSSGGLGGRISSYEQYF. The gene calls are TRBV11-2 and TRBJ2-7, with 8 bases matching TRBD2. The V gene end was trimmed by 4 bases and the J gene end by 0 bases; junction bases not matched to a gene: 17. The CDR3 is 19 amino acids. The V gene's germline CDR1 is SGHAT and CDR2 FQNNGV.

The J gene is TRBJ2-6, the V gene TRBV7-3; D is possibly TRBD2 (5 bases). Looked up from germline, CDR1 is SGHTA and CDR2 is FQGTGA. Trimming took off 6 bases at V and 0 bases at J, with 9 bases between the two ends. The CDR3 runs to 15 residues. This CDR3 is CASSSRGSGANVLTF. As DNA, the CDR3 is TGTGCCAGCAGTTCTCGGGGCTCTGGGGCCAACGTCCTGACTTTC.

CDR3 loop: CASSWDRADYGYTF. Here the CDR3 DNA reads TGTGCCAGCAGTTGGGACAGGGCAGACTATGGCTACACCTTC. The chain employs TRBV6-5 and TRBJ1-2; the match to TRBD1 covers 9 bases. The CDR3 is made up of 14 amino acids. Germline V CDR1 and CDR2: MNHEY, SVGAGI. The junction had 3 bases not matched to a gene; V was cut back by 4 bases and J by 3 bases.

The chain combines TRBV5-6 with TRBJ2-3; unclear D gene. This CDR3 spans 11 amino acids. Trimming took 3 bases from V and 3 from J, leaving 2 bases between them. Germline assignment: CDR1 SGHDT and CDR2 YYEEEE. This CDR3 reads CASSWTDTQYF. The CDR3 region has the DNA TGTGCCAGCAGCTGGACAGATACGCAGTATTTT.

This rearrangement joins TRBV6-6 to TRBJ1-2; TRBD1 aligns across 8 bases. V dropped 10 bases and J dropped 8; count of bases not matched to a gene: 12. Germline CDR1 and CDR2: MNHNY and SVGAGI (reference sequence). The CDR3 is 13 amino acids. CDR3 DNA: TGTGCCAACGAGGACAGGGAAAAGGGGGGCTACACCTTC. Amino acid sequence: CANEDREKGGYTF.

This chain joins TRBV2 and TRBJ1-2; D gene ambiguous. The germline V gene has CDR1 SNHLY and CDR2 FYNNEI. V was clipped by 7 bases and J by 4 bases, with 10 bases between them. The CDR3 runs to 12 residues. The CDR3: CASTGRIYGYTF. In DNA form, the CDR3 reads TGTGCCAGCACGGGAAGAATCTATGGCTACACCTTC.

This chain uses TRBV29-1 with TRBJ2-7; no definite D call. This CDR3 has 11 amino acids. The germline V gene encodes CDR1 SQVTM and CDR2 ANQGSEA. V dropped 6 bases and J dropped 5 bases, with 11 bases sitting between them. CDR3 in DNA: TGCAGCGTCCTGGCCAACAACGAGCAGTACTTC. The encoded protein is CSVLANNEQYF.

This clone came up once. The chain uses TRBV5-5 and TRBJ1-1, with D perhaps matching TRBD1 (6 bases). The V end was cut by 4 bases, the J end by 4 bases, with 20 bases between. Germline CDR1 reads SGHKS; CDR2 reads YYEKEE (reference sequence). The CDR3 is 16 amino acids. The CDR3 DNA follows: TGTGCCAGCAGCAAAATAGATGAAACAGGGAGCACTGAAGCTTTCTTT. It specifies CASSKIDETGSTEAFF.

The chain joins TRBV7-9 to TRBJ2-7; D is perhaps TRBD1 (6 bases). V was cut by 11 bases and J by 4 bases, with 15 bases left in between. The germline CDR1 and CDR2 sequences are SEHNR and FQNEAQ (reference sequence). The CDR3 length is 12 residues. CDR3 region: CAGSGQSYEQYF. The CDR3 region has the DNA TGTGCCGGCTCCGGACAGTCGTACGAGCAGTACTTC.

V and J are TRBV18 and TRBJ2-1; the match to TRBD2 covers 9 bases. V shed 2 bases, J shed 8 bases, and the junction held 4 bases outside the gene matches. The CDR3 consists of 14 residues. Germline lookup yields CDR1 KGHSH and CDR2 LQKENI. This chain's CDR3 is CASSPVGLAYEQFF. Here the CDR3 DNA reads TGTGCCAGCTCACCAGTGGGACTAGCTTATGAGCAGTTCTTC.

This clone occurred a few times. Other DNA sequences in the same sample also yield this CDR3. The chain combines TRBV2 with TRBJ2-2; D is unresolved. CDR1 SNHLY and CDR2 FYNNEI come from the germline V gene. The V and J ends lost 7 bases and 3 bases respectively, with 6 bases between them. This CDR3 is 12 amino acids long. CDR3 DNA: TGTGCCAGCATTGGGGACACCGGGGAGCTGTTTTTT. Residues: CASIGDTGELFF.

The V gene is TRBV13, the J gene TRBJ1-2; D may be TRBD1 (5 bases). Germline CDR1 PRHDT, CDR2 FYEKMQ (reference sequence). The CDR3 sequence is 13 residues long. V was pared by 1 base and J by 8 bases, with 11 bases between. The CDR3 spells CASSLVGQDGYTF. For the CDR3, the DNA is TGTGCCAGCAGCTTAGTAGGACAAGACGGCTACACCTTC.

Regarding this clone: This sequence may be a read error, since a much larger clone differs from it by one base. This sample includes further DNA sequences coding for the same CDR3. The V call is TRBV11-2, the J call TRBJ2-7, with D unclear. CDR1 SGHAT and CDR2 FQNNGV come from the germline V gene. V was shortened by 5 bases and J by 2 bases, with 4 bases between the two germline ends. The CDR3 sequence is 11 residues long. This chain's CDR3 is CASSLTYEQYF. The CDR3 bases are TGTGCCAGCAGCCTAACCTACGAGCAGTACTTC.

The rearrangement uses TRBV29-1 and TRBJ2-7, with 10 bases identical to TRBD2. V was clipped by 2 bases and J by 12 bases; unmatched bases: 7. CDR1 is SQVTM and CDR2 is ANQGSEA in the germline V gene. The CDR3 has 12 amino acids. CDR3 loop: CSVELLAGERYF. CDR3 nucleotide sequence: TGCAGCGTTGAACTTCTAGCGGGAGAACGGTACTTC.

The DNA of the CDR3 is TGTGCCTGGGGCAAACAGCTTAGGCACTACGAGCAGTACTTC. It yields the protein CAWGKQLRHYEQYF. The chain employs TRBV30 and TRBJ2-7; D is undetermined. V lost 5 bases, J lost 3 bases, and 17 bases lay in between. The CDR3 contains 14 residues. CDR1 GTSNPN and CDR2 SVGIG come from the germline V gene (reference sequence). Together with reference TRBV30 and TRBJ2-7, the CDR3 gives the full variable domain: SQTIHQWPATLVQPVGSPLSLECTVEGTSNPNLYWYRQAAGRGLQLLFYSVGIGQISSEVPQNLSASRPQDRQFILSSKKLLLSDSGFYLCAWGKQLRHYEQYFGPGTRLTVT.

The sample holds one count of this clone. The chain joins TRBV7-9 to TRBJ2-3; a possible D gene is TRBD1 (6 bases). There are 13 residues in the CDR3. CDR1 and CDR2 from the germline V gene are SEHNR and FQNEAQ (reference sequence). Trimming left V 7 bases short and J 5 bases short, with 13 bases between. For the CDR3, the DNA is TGTGCCAGCAACCTACAGGGAGAAGATACGCAGTATTTT. Residues: CASNLQGEDTQYF.

The CDR3: CASSLLSRGGNTEAFF. The CDR3 bases are TGTGCCAGCAGTTTACTAAGCAGGGGGGGGAACACTGAAGCTTTCTTT. The chain is built from TRBV27 and TRBJ1-1, with TRBD1 identical over 7 bases. Germline loops: CDR1 MNHEY, CDR2 SMNVEV (reference sequence). Trimming took 2 bases from V and 1 from J; bases not matched to a gene: 7. The CDR3 is made up of 16 amino acids.